A single T cell receptor beta chain is shown here with its context. Its target is unknown. The source of the sample is a study of T cells and Merkel cell carcinoma outcomes. Data came from immunoSEQ multiplex PCR; TCRdb stores just in-frame clones and leaves some out. This table holds about 19,000 clones, over 70% found once. Study-wide findings and caveats: In Merkel cell carcinoma, repertoire and T-cell density reportedly predicted outcomes.

The receptor comes from a human donor with Merkel cell carcinoma. Sample: tumor tissue from Merkel cell carcinoma.

The CDR3 DNA follows: TGTGCCAGCAGCTTAAACGCGTGGGGCACTGAAGCTTTCTTT. This encodes CASSLNAWGTEAFF. This chain connects TRBV11-2 to TRBJ1-1; D is ambiguous. This CDR3 region has 14 residues. CDR1 is SGHAT, CDR2 FQNNGV, per germline. Trimming took 2 bases from V and 4 from J, leaving 11 bases between them.